Listed below are T cell receptor beta chains from one sample, sequenced in a study of identical twins. MiXCR, run by TCRdb on the 5' RACE reads, gives a single entry per CDR3 protein. Here the sample spans around 220,000 distinct CDR3 sequences, 11% to 15% being singletons. The sample consisted of memory (CD45RO+) T cells sorted from blood. Receptors were obtained from a young woman in good health. The CDR3 runs from the conserved cysteine through the conserved F or W. D genes are given only for firm matches. Expanded clones are given a class, and other clones once, few, many or no size at all.

D gene,V gene,clone size,J gene,CDR3 length,CDR3 DNA,CDR3 protein
-,TRBV3-1,-,TRBJ2-1,20,TGTGCCAGCAGCCAAAGGCCCAGTATGATAGGTATTATTTCCTACAATGAGCAGTTCTTC,CASSQRPSMIGIISYNEQFF
-,TRBV12-3/TRBV12-4,-,TRBJ1-3,13,TGTGCCAGCAGGGAACAGGCGCACGGCACCATATATTTT,CASREQAHGTIYF
TRBD1,TRBV5-4,once,TRBJ2-3,15,TGTGCCAGCAGTTCCGGGACAGTGAGGCCAGATACGCAGTATTTT,CASSSGTVRPDTQYF
-,TRBV12-3/TRBV12-4,many,TRBJ1-1,15,TGTGCCAGCAGTTTCGGGAAGGGGTGGGACACTGAAGCTTTCTTT,CASSFGKGWDTEAFF
-,TRBV20-1,many,TRBJ1-1,17,TGCAGAGGGGACGTAAGAGCGACAGGCCTGGGAGGCACTGAAGCTTTCTTT,CRGDVRATGLGGTEAFF
-,TRBV4-3,few,TRBJ2-6,18,TGCGCCAGCAGCCAAGATTTGCGGACCTTCTCTGGGGCCAACGTCCTGACTTTC,CASSQDLRTFSGANVLTF
-,TRBV25-1,-,TRBJ1-6,14,TGTGCCAGCAGATCCGGGACGAGAAGTTCACCCCTCCACTTT,CASRSGTRSSPLHF
TRBD2,TRBV5-1,many,TRBJ2-1,16,TGCGCCAGCACCCCCGCGGGCGGGAGACCTTACAATGAGCAGTTCTTC,CASTPAGGRPYNEQFF
-,TRBV7-2,-,TRBJ1-1,14,TGTGCCAGCAGGTTTGCTTTCCGGAACACTGAAGCTTTCTTT,CASRFAFRNTEAFF
-,TRBV20-1,few,TRBJ2-2,15,TGCAGTGCTCCCTCAACCCCAGCCAACACCGGGGAGCTGTTTTTT,CSAPSTPANTGELFF
TRBD2,TRBV28,many,TRBJ2-3,15,TGTGCCAGCAGTTTGCAGCGGGGGTCCACAGATACGCAGTATTTT,CASSLQRGSTDTQYF
TRBD1,TRBV7-3,-,TRBJ2-7,14,TGTGCCAGCAGCTTAGACAGGGCATCCTACGAGCAGTACTTC,CASSLDRASYEQYF
-,TRBV20-1,few,TRBJ2-1,13,TGCAGTGGTATGGCGACTTGGGTAAATGAGCAGTTCTTC,CSGMATWVNEQFF
-,TRBV7-9,many,TRBJ1-1,15,TGTGCCAGCGAACCCCTGGGGGGCGCGGCCACTGAAGCTTTCTTT,CASEPLGGAATEAFF
-,TRBV7-8,many,TRBJ2-3,13,TGTGCCAGCAGCTTAGAACGGCTCTCGCAGGGGTATTTT,CASSLERLSQGYF
-,TRBV21-1,-,TRBJ2-7,17,TGTGCCAGCAGCAAAGAATTAGCGGGAGGGCCGGTCTACGAGCAGTACTTC,CASSKELAGGPVYEQYF
-,TRBV6-4,few,TRBJ2-1,14,TGTGCCAGCAGTGACGGGGGTAGCCTCAATGAGCAGTTCTTC,CASSDGGSLNEQFF
-,TRBV3-1,many,TRBJ2-3,15,TGTGCCAGCAGCCTCGTCTCCGGGGCCTCAGATACGCAGTATTTT,CASSLVSGASDTQYF
-,TRBV7-2,many,TRBJ2-3,11,TGTGCCAGCGCATCGGGGAATACGCAGTATTTT,CASASGNTQYF
-,TRBV6-1,-,TRBJ2-7,14,TGTGCCAGCAGTGTCCAGGGGATCTCCTACGAGCAGTACTTC,CASSVQGISYEQYF